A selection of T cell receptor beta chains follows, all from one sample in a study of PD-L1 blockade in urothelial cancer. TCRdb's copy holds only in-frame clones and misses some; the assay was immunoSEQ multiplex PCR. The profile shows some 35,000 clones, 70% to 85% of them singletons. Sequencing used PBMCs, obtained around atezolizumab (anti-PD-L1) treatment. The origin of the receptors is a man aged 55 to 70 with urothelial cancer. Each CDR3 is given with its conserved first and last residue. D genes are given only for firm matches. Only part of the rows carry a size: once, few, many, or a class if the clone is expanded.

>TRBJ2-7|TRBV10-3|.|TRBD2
CAISDRGLAGAIGEQYF
TGTGCCATCTCCGACAGGGGACTAGCGGGGGCAATCGGCGAGCAGTACTTC
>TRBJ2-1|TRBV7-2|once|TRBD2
CASSVSGGAYNEQFF
TGTGCCAGCAGCGTAAGCGGGGGGGCCTACAATGAGCAGTTCTTC
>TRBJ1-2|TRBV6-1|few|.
CASTVAGTHDYGYTF
TGTGCCAGCACCGTGGCCGGGACACACGATTATGGCTACACCTTC
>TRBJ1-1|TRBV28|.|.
CASSLDLPREGTTEAFF
TGTGCCAGCAGTTTAGATCTCCCCCGGGAGGGGACGACTGAAGCTTTCTTT
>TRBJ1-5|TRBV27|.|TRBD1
CASSQGQGIGDQPQHF
TGTGCCAGCAGTCAGGGACAGGGAATAGGAGATCAGCCCCAGCATTTT
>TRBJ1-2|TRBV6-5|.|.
CASSYSSGPAYGYTF
TGTGCCAGCAGTTACTCGTCAGGGCCAGCCTATGGCTACACCTTC
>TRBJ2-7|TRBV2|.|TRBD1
CASSDSIRGPSYEQYF
TGTGCCAGCAGTGATAGCATAAGGGGGCCTTCCTACGAGCAGTACTTC
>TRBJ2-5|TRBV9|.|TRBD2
CASSVGGNSGGEETQYF
TGTGCCAGCAGCGTAGGCGGCAATAGCGGGGGGGAAGAGACCCAGTACTTC
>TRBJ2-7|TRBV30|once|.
CAWSVPLYSTYEQYF
TGTGCCTGGAGTGTACCCCTTTACTCCACCTACGAGCAGTACTTC
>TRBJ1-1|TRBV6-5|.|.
CASSYLGGGEAFF
TGTGCCAGCAGTTACCTGGGCGGGGGCGAAGCTTTCTTT
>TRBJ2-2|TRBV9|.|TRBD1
CASSVSGTGITGELFF
TGTGCCAGCAGCGTATCCGGGACAGGGATCACCGGGGAGCTGTTTTTT
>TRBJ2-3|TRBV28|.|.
CASSPSWAGQGTDTQYF
TGTGCCAGCAGTCCCTCCTGGGCGGGGCAAGGGACAGATACGCAGTATTTT
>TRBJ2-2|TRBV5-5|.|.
CASSFLGGTGELFF
TGTGCCAGCAGCTTTTTGGGGGGCACCGGGGAGCTGTTTTTT
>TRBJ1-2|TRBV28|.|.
CASTPPGARKNYGYTF
TGTGCCAGCACCCCCCCTGGGGCCAGAAAAAACTATGGCTACACCTTC
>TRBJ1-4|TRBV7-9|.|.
CASSSTGTLGEKLFF
TGTGCCAGCAGCTCCACAGGGACCCTTGGTGAAAAACTGTTTTTT
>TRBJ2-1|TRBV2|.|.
CASSEPNLAVQFF
TGTGCCAGCAGTGAGCCGAACCTGGCAGTACAGTTCTTC
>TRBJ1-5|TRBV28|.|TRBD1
CASSLTGGSNQPQHF
TGTGCCAGCAGTCTGACAGGGGGTTCCAATCAGCCCCAGCATTTT
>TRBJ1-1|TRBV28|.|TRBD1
CASRTDRVAEAFF
TGTGCCAGCAGGACGGACAGGGTCGCTGAAGCTTTCTTT
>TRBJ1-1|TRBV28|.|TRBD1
CAGTGQGASFF
TGTGCCGGTACGGGACAGGGGGCCTCTTTCTTT
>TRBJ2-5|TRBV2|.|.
CASSEVRQETQYF
TGTGCCAGCAGTGAGGTTAGACAAGAGACCCAGTACTTC
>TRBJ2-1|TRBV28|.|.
CASSLGGERYNEQFF
TGTGCCAGCAGTTTAGGAGGGGAGCGGTACAATGAGCAGTTCTTC
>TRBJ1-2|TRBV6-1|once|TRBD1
CAGEAQQGSYGVNTF
TGTGCCGGCGAGGCTCAACAGGGGAGTTATGGGGTGAACACCTTC
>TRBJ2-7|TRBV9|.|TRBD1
CASSPRTGTGAYEQYF
TGTGCCAGCAGCCCACGTACCGGGACAGGCGCCTACGAGCAGTACTTC
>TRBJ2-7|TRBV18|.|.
CASSRGSPSYEQYF
TGTGCCAGCTCACGAGGGTCCCCCTCCTACGAGCAGTACTTC
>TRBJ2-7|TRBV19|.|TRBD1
CASSRGDRSYEQYF
TGTGCCAGTAGTAGAGGGGACAGATCCTACGAGCAGTACTTC
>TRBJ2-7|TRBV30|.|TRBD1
CAWKPPSLEGARQYF
TGTGCCTGGAAACCGCCGTCACTAGAGGGGGCTCGACAGTACTTC
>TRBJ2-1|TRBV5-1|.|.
CASSLAGEYNEQFF
TGCGCCAGCAGCTTGGCAGGGGAATACAATGAGCAGTTCTTC
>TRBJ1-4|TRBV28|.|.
CASRPSVGVWEKLFF
TGTGCCAGCAGACCCTCCGTAGGGGTTTGGGAAAAACTGTTTTTT
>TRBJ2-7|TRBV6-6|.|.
CASRWGGEDEQYF
TGTGCCAGCAGGTGGGGTGGGGAGGACGAGCAGTACTTC
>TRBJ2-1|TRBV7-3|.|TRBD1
CASSSNPGQGLGEQFF
TGTGCCAGCAGCTCAAACCCGGGACAGGGGCTGGGTGAGCAGTTCTTC
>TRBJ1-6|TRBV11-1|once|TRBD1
CASSRETGYNSPLHF
TGTGCCAGCAGCCGTGAGACAGGGTATAATTCACCCCTCCACTTT
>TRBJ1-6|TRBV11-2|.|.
CASSLGGSGNSPLHF
TGTGCCAGCAGCTTAGGAGGAAGTGGTAATTCACCCCTCCACTTT
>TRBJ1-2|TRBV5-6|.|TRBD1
CASSPRGYEGYRYTF
TGTGCCAGCAGCCCCAGGGGGTATGAGGGCTATCGCTACACCTTC
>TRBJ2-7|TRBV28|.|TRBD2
CASIPGGGYEQYF
TGTGCCAGCATCCCGGGGGGGGGCTACGAGCAGTACTTC
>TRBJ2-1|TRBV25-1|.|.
CASRKQSYNEQFF
TGTGCCAGCAGGAAACAGTCCTACAATGAGCAGTTCTTC